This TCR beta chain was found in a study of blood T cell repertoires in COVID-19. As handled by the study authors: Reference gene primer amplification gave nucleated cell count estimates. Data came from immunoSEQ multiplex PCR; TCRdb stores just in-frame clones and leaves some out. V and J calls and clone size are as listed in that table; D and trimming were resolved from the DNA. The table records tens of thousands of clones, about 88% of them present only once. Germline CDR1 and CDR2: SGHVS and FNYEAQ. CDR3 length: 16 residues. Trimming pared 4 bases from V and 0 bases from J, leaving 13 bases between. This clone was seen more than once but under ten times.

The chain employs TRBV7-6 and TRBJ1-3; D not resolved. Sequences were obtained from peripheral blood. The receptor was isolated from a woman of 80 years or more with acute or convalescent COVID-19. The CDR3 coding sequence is TGTGCCAGCAGCTCCGGCCCGGGGAGCTCTGGAAACACCATATATTTT. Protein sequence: CASSSGPGSSGNTIYF.